This T cell receptor (beta chain) was captured in a study of T cells in Graves' hyperthyroidism and ophthalmopathy. Study results and caveats: Blood also showed most of the thyroid clonotypes that were expanded above 0.001.

Amplified TCR beta CDR3 regions derived from RNA transcripts. The study used the HTBI primer set for a first-round RT-PCR of the TCR CDR3. TCRdb called the multiplex PCR reads again in MiXCR, with one record for every CDR3 protein. The table shows some 440,000 distinct CDR3 sequences, with more than 15% occurring only once. This clonotype was found many times. Its cognate antigen is unknown. CDR3 length equals 15 residues. Germline-derived CDR1 and CDR2 are SGHTA and FQGTGA. V lost 3 bases and J lost 0, with 9 bases in between. The TCR sequence derives from a woman younger than 35 with Graves' hyperthyroidism. The sequencing sample was made of blood. The chain carries TRBV7-3 and TRBJ1-3; no definite D call. This CDR3 reads CASSFRGPSGNTIYF. The DNA of the CDR3 is TGTGCCAGCAGCTTCAGAGGACCCTCTGGAAACACCATATATTTT.